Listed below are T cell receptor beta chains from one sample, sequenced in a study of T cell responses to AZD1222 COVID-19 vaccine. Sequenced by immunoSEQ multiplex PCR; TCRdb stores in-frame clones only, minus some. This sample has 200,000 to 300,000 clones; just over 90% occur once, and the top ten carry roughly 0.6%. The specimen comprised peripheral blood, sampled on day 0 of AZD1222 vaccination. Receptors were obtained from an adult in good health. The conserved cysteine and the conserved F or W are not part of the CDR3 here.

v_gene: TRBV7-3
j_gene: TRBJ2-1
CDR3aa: ASSLISSGRSWGNEQF

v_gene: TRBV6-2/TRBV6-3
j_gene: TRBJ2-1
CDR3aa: ASSYSPRGSRYNEQF

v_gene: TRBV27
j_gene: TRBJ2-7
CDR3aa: ASSGLDGYYEQY

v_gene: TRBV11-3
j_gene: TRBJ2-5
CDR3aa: ASSLGSGTGKETQY

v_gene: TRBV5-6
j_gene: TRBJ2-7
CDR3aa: ASSLDPGQGYEQY

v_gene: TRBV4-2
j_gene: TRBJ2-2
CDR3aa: ASSQALGSTGELF

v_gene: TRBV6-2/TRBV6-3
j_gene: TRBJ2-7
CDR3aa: ASSYLLAYLSYEQY

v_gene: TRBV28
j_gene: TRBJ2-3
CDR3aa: ASTHATLATDTQY

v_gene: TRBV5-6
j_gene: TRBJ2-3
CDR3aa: ASSFFSTDTQY

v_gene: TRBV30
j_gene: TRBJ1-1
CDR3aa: AWKGLEGRATEAF

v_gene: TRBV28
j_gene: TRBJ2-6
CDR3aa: ASSSPDTAGANVLT

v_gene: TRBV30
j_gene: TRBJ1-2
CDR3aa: AGRQGPSYGYT

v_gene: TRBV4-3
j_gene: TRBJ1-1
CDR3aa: ASSHRQVENTEAF

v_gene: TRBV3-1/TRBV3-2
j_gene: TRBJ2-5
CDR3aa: ASSKNTWGETQY

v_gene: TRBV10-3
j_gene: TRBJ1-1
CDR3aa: AISEPPGVGTEAF

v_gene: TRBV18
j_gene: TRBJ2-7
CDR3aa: ASSPVKGQGSREQY

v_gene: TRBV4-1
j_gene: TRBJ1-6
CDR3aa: ASSQERGSYNSPLH

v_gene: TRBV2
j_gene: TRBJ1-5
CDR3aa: ASSELGGGQPQH

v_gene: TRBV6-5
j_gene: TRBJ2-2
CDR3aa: ASILTSSNTGELF

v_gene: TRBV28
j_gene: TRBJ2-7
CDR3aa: ASRPAGRTASYEQY

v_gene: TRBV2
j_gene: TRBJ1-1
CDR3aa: ASSEAPPRGSTEAF

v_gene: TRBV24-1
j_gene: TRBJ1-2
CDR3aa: ATSGQGTIAYT

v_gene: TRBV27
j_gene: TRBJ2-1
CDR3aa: ASSYRGRSYNEQF

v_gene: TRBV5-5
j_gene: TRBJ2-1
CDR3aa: ASSLQVSGRANEQF

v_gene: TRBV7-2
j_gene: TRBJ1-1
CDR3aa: ASSLVGAVNTEAF

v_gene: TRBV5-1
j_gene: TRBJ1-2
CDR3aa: ASSLDTNYGYT

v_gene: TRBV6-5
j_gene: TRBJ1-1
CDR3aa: ASSYAGQGITEAF

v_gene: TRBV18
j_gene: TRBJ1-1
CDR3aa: ASSTGGLNTEAF

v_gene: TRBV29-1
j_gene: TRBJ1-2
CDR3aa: SVERTGTRGYT

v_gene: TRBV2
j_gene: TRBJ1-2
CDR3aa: ASIQGPRRGYT

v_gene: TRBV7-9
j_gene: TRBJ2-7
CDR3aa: ASTGDMKYEQY

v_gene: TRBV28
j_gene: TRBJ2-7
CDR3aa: ASSLIGQNYEQY

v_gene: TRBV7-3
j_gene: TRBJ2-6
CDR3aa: ASSPVAGANVLT

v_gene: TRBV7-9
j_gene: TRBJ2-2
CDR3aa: ASSSRAGELF

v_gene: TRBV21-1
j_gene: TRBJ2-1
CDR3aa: ATPGGLRNEQF

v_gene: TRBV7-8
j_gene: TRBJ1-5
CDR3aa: ASTSEWGNQPQH

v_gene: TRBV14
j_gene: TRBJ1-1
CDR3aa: ASSQWTGVGRTEAF